The rows below give T cell receptor beta chains drawn from one sample of a study of control samples from healthy donors and cancer patients. The assay was immunoSEQ multiplex PCR, and TCRdb's table has in-frame clones only and misses some. The sample shows approximately 89,000 clones, about 83% of them seen only once. The sequenced sample was blood. The receptors were gathered from a middle-aged woman in good health. CDR3s include the opening cysteine and the closing phenylalanine or tryptophan. The D gene is left open where the match is weak. Clone size, where shown, is once, few, many, or a class for clones that have expanded.

j_gene	v_gene	abundance	d_gene	CDR3aa	CDR3nt
TRBJ2-5	TRBV2	NA	TRBD1	CASGGQGGETQYF	TGTGCCAGCGGCGGACAGGGGGGTGAGACCCAGTACTTC
TRBJ2-7	TRBV18	NA	NA	CASSPDSYSYEQYF	TGTGCCAGCTCACCGGACAGTTACTCCTACGAGCAGTACTTC
TRBJ2-2	TRBV30	few	NA	CAWRPLSAGELFF	TGTGCCTGGAGGCCTCTTTCCGCCGGGGAGCTGTTTTTT
TRBJ2-7	TRBV5-4	few	NA	CASSLTGNLGYEQYF	TGTGCCAGCAGCTTGACAGGGAATCTAGGTTACGAGCAGTACTTC
TRBJ1-6	TRBV14	NA	NA	CASSHNNSPLHF	TGTGCCAGCAGCCATAACAATTCACCCCTCCACTTT
TRBJ2-7	TRBV19	once	NA	CASSTRRNSYEQYF	TGTGCCAGTAGTACCCGCAGGAACTCCTACGAGCAGTACTTC
TRBJ2-7	TRBV2	NA	NA	CASRGDSYEQYF	TGTGCCAGCAGAGGGGACTCCTACGAGCAGTACTTC
TRBJ1-1	TRBV14	NA	NA	CASSHKVTDTEAFF	TGTGCCAGCAGCCACAAGGTTACAGACACTGAAGCTTTCTTT
TRBJ1-1	TRBV5-1	few	NA	CASSIPGPNTEAFF	TGCGCCAGCAGCATACCAGGGCCTAACACTGAAGCTTTCTTT
TRBJ2-1	TRBV18	NA	NA	CASSLGPYNEQFF	TGTGCCAGCTCACTAGGGCCCTACAATGAGCAGTTCTTC
TRBJ2-1	TRBV6-2/TRBV6-3	once	TRBD1	CASSSAGTGGIGEQFF	TGTGCCAGCAGTTCCGCCGGGACAGGGGGCATCGGTGAGCAGTTCTTC
TRBJ1-1	TRBV20-1	NA	TRBD1	CSASRGWDRDAFF	TGCAGTGCTAGTAGAGGGTGGGACAGGGACGCTTTCTTT
TRBJ2-2	TRBV21-1	NA	NA	CASISGTGQGCTGELFF	TGTGCCAGCATCTCAGGAACGGGACAGGGATGCACCGGGGAGCTGTTTTTT
TRBJ2-3	TRBV3-1/TRBV3-2	NA	TRBD1	CASSPEGALTDTQYF	TGTGCCAGCAGCCCCGAGGGGGCTCTCACAGATACGCAGTATTTT
TRBJ1-3	TRBV9	NA	TRBD1	CASSVGLGQHGNTIYF	TGTGCCAGCAGCGTAGGACTGGGACAGCATGGAAACACCATATATTTT
TRBJ2-3	TRBV10-1	NA	TRBD1	CASSDQGASTDTQYF	TGCGCCAGCAGTGACCAGGGGGCAAGCACAGATACGCAGTATTTT
TRBJ2-2	TRBV6-5	NA	TRBD2	CASSYSWEGTGELFF	TGTGCCAGCAGTTACAGTTGGGAGGGAACCGGGGAGCTGTTTTTT
TRBJ1-3	TRBV30	NA	NA	CAWRMRGAGGNTIYF	TGTGCCTGGAGGATGCGGGGGGCTGGAGGAAACACCATATATTTT
TRBJ2-2	TRBV7-3	NA	NA	CASSLNGGRSTGELFF	TGTGCCAGCAGCTTAAACGGGGGACGGAGCACCGGGGAGCTGTTTTTT
TRBJ2-5	TRBV29-1	NA	NA	CSVAADQETQYF	TGCAGCGTTGCTGCTGATCAAGAGACCCAGTACTTC
TRBJ2-7	TRBV15	NA	NA	CATSRDRRSSQYF	TGTGCCACCAGCAGAGACCGGCGGAGTTCGCAGTACTTC
TRBJ2-1	TRBV9	NA	TRBD2	CASSVRLAGPSYNEQFF	TGTGCCAGCAGCGTCCGACTAGCGGGGCCTTCCTACAATGAGCAGTTCTTC
TRBJ2-1	TRBV20-1	NA	NA	CSASPLDLVSNEQFF	TGCAGTGCTAGTCCCCTGGATTTGGTATCCAATGAGCAGTTCTTC
TRBJ2-3	TRBV30	NA	TRBD1	CAWSVYGTGKRVGTQYF	TGTGCCTGGAGTGTTTATGGGACAGGGAAAAGGGTAGGGACGCAGTATTTT
TRBJ1-3	TRBV10-1	NA	TRBD1	CASRDRADNLSGNTIYF	TGCGCCAGCAGGGACAGGGCCGATAACCTCTCTGGAAACACCATATATTTT
TRBJ2-1	TRBV5-1	NA	TRBD1	CASSAQPLTGGGSHNEQFF	TGCGCCAGCAGCGCGCAACCGTTGACAGGGGGCGGTAGCCACAATGAGCAGTTCTTC
TRBJ2-2	TRBV9	NA	NA	CASNYGTGELFF	TGTGCCAGCAACTATGGCACCGGGGAGCTGTTTTTT